The next 10 T cell receptor beta chains were all read from a single sample in a study of sequential checkpoint blockade in melanoma (dated by TCRdb to between 2018 and 2020). The treatment or condition label of this sample denotes: randomized to nivolumab then ipilimumab (arm A) or the reverse (arm B). The library was built by means of the immunoSEQ multiplex PCR assay. The immuneACCESS repertoire file appears here via TCRdb, limited to in-frame rearrangements. These files lack a portion of the clones; in checked studies, under half of the deficit traces to unresolved V genes, and the cause of the others is not known. This sample has about 2,300 clones in its table, and 12% to 15% of those were observed once. The ten largest clones capture roughly 14% of the sample. The sequenced sample was tumor tissue (inferred from file names), obtained from a patient given nivolumab and ipilimumab in sequence. The receptors shown here come from a human donor with melanoma.

This clone was seen a few times. The chain carries TRBV28 and TRBJ1-2; no clear D gene. The germline gives CDR1 MDHEN, CDR2 SYDVKM. The ends were cut back, 4 bases at V and 4 bases at J, with 10 bases in the middle. The length of the CDR3 is 13 residues. The chain's CDR3 is CASSWRRLYGYTF. CDR3 coding DNA: TGTGCCAGCAGTTGGAGACGCCTCTATGGCTACACCTTC.

This clone showed up just a few times. The rearrangement uses TRBV28 and TRBJ1-5; no clear D. CDR1 MDHEN and CDR2 SYDVKM come from the germline V gene. Trimming pared 8 bases from V and 2 bases from J, leaving 7 bases between. This CDR3 comprises 12 residues. The CDR3 reads CASGRGNQPQHF. The CDR3 nucleotides read TGTGCCAGCGGAAGGGGCAATCAGCCCCAGCATTTT.

This clone turned up a few times. The chain carries TRBV9 and TRBJ2-6; D remains unclear. Germline lookup yields CDR1 SGDLS and CDR2 YYNGEE. Trimming cost V 5 bases and J 1 base, with 13 bases left between them. The CDR3 is 16 residues long. CDR3 in DNA: TGTGCCAGCAGTGAAGAGGAACCATCTGGGGCCAACGTCCTGACTTTC. Amino acid sequence: CASSEEEPSGANVLTF. The whole variable domain, remainder taken from reference TRBV9 and TRBJ2-6, is DSGVTQTPKHLITATGQRVTLRCSPRSGDLSVYWYQQSLDQGLQFLIQYYNGEERAKGNILERFSAQQFPDLHSELNLSSLELGDSALYFCASSEEEPSGANVLTFGAGSRLTVL.

This rearrangement joins TRBV28 to TRBJ2-5; the match to TRBD1 covers 9 bases. CDR1 and CDR2 from the germline V gene are MDHEN and SYDVKM. This CDR3 is 15 amino acids long. The V segment lost 4 bases and the J segment 5 bases; nucleotides outside the gene matches: 8. CDR3 sequence reads: CASSSPTGGVETQYF. As DNA, the CDR3 is TGTGCCAGCAGTTCCCCGACAGGGGGAGTGGAGACCCAGTACTTC.

The V gene is TRBV15, the J gene TRBJ2-2, with a tentative D call TRBD1 (6 bases). Per the germline V gene, CDR1 is LNHNV and CDR2 is YYDKDF (reference sequence). Trimming took off 8 bases at V and 3 bases at J, with 13 bases between the two ends. The CDR3 has 14 amino acids. CDR3 sequence reads: CATRGAGDTGELFF. Here the CDR3 DNA reads TGTGCCACCCGAGGGGCAGGGGACACCGGGGAGCTGTTTTTT.

This rearrangement joins TRBV9 to TRBJ2-2; TRBD2 matches at 10 bases. The CDR3 covers 15 residues. Germline V gene sequence: CDR1 SGDLS, CDR2 YYNGEE. V trimming: 4 bases; J trimming: 8 bases; junction bases outside the gene matches: 8. The CDR3 loop is CASSTGLALGGELFF. CDR3 bases: TGTGCCAGCAGCACGGGACTAGCGTTAGGTGGGGAGCTGTTTTTT.

This clone came up a few times. As DNA, the CDR3 is TGTGCCTGGAGTACAGGGTCCAGGACTGGAAACACCATATATTTT. Amino acid sequence: CAWSTGSRTGNTIYF. The chain is built from TRBV30 and TRBJ1-3; D perhaps matches TRBD1 (6 bases). This CDR3 spans 15 amino acids. V lost 2 bases, J lost 2 bases, and 13 bases lay in between. Germline V CDR1 and CDR2: GTSNPN, SVGIG (reference sequence). Supplemented by reference TRBV30 and TRBJ1-3, the full variable domain reads SQTIHQWPATLVQPVGSPLSLECTVEGTSNPNLYWYRQAAGRGLQLLFYSVGIGQISSEVPQNLSASRPQDRQFILSSKKLLLSDSGFYLCAWSTGSRTGNTIYFGEGSWLTVV.

The J gene is TRBJ2-5, the V gene TRBV12-5; no definite D call. Germline loops: CDR1 LGHNT, CDR2 FRNRAP. Trimming took off 0 bases at V and 2 bases at J, with 10 bases between the two ends. The CDR3 runs to 15 residues. In DNA form, the CDR3 reads TGTGCTAGTGGTTTGGTCTTCTACGGGCAAGAGACCCAGTACTTC. Its protein is CASGLVFYGQETQYF. Complete variable domain (other parts from reference TRBV12-5 and TRBJ2-5): DARVTQTPRHKVTEMGQEVTMRCQPILGHNTVFWYRQTMMQGLELLAYFRNRAPLDDSGMPKDRFSAEMPDATLATLKIQPSEPRDSAVYFCASGLVFYGQETQYFGPGTRLLVL.

This clone qualifies as medium-sized. The chain carries TRBV11-3 and TRBJ2-5, with 7 nucleotides matching TRBD1. CDR1 is SGHNT and CDR2 is YENEEA in the germline V gene. CDR3 length equals 15 residues. After removal of 3 bases from V and 2 bases from J, the junction contained 6 bases not matched to a gene. The chain's CDR3 is CASSLVMGQQETQYF. The CDR3 DNA sequence: TGTGCCAGCAGCTTGGTAATGGGACAGCAAGAGACCCAGTACTTC.

By frequency in the sample, this clone is medium-sized (0.01 to 0.1%). The CDR3 DNA reads TGTGCCAGCAGCCCCGGGACAGGGGGCCCCTATGGCTACACCTTC. It yields the protein CASSPGTGGPYGYTF. The chain uses TRBV11-3 and TRBJ1-2; TRBD1 aligns across 12 bases. Germline assignment: CDR1 SGHNT and CDR2 YENEEA. The J segment lost 4 bases and the V segment lost 5 bases, leaving 5 bases of the junction unmatched. The CDR3 is made up of 15 amino acids.